This TCR beta chain was recorded in a study of radiotherapy plus CTLA-4 blockade in lung cancer. V dropped 4 bases and J dropped 2 bases, with 5 bases sitting between them. The CDR3 loop spans 12 amino acids. Germline CDR1 reads SGDLS; CDR2 reads YYNGEE. Focal radiation plus CTLA-4 blockade with ipilimumab was given to patients with chemo-refractory metastatic non-small-cell lung cancer. Clones were read by immunoSEQ multiplex PCR, and TCRdb kept only the in-frame ones, dropping some. The data show fewer than 50,000 clones, around 86% seen once. The sequence derives from a human donor with non-small cell lung cancer whose response to radiotherapy plus ipilimumab could not be evaluated. The input for sequencing was peripheral blood, taken from a patient treated with radiotherapy plus ipilimumab. The rearrangement joins TRBV9 to TRBJ2-3; D not resolved. CDR3 amino acids: CASSPFTDTQYF. Written as DNA, the CDR3 is TGTGCCAGCAGCCCATTCACAGATACGCAGTATTTT. The whole variable domain, remainder taken from reference TRBV9 and TRBJ2-3, is DSGVTQTPKHLITATGQRVTLRCSPRSGDLSVYWYQQSLDQGLQFLIQYYNGEERAKGNILERFSAQQFPDLHSELNLSSLELGDSALYFCASSPFTDTQYFGPGTRLTVL.